This record covers a single T cell receptor (beta chain). This sample was included in a study of blood T cell repertoires in COVID-19. The protocol was immunoSEQ multiplex PCR, while the TCRdb copy is restricted to in-frame clones and leaves out a portion. The repertoire holds fewer than 200,000 clones, with more than 75% as singletons. Trimming cost V 7 bases and J 3 bases, with 27 bases left between them. This CDR3 contains 18 residues. This receptor was identified in a woman in her seventies with COVID-19, enrolled during active disease. V is TRBV23-1 and J is TRBJ1-1, with D tentatively TRBD1 (6 bases). TRBV23-1 qualifies as an ORF whose function is uncertain. What was sequenced was peripheral blood. The CDR3 DNA reads TGCGCCAGCACTCCCCAAGGGGAAGTCTCAAGGGGGTACACTGAAGCTTTCTTT. It is translated as CASTPQGEVSRGYTEAFF.